This T cell receptor beta chain was identified during a study of CXCR3-negative and CXCR3-positive naive CD8 T cells. The study, taken as a whole, reports: In naive cells, CXCR3-negative and CXCR3-positive subsets had similar TRBV-TRBJ usage; memory cells differed. Most assays were run on fresh PBMCs (CXCR3 expression partially decreased after cryopreservation). Naive subsets had comparable surface CD5, so TRB CDR3 properties gauged TCR strength.

The libraries of TRB cDNA were prepared using 5' RACE with UMI labels. TCRdb reprocessed the 5' RACE reads and stores each CDR3 protein as one record, lacking DNA. The sample has 45,000 to 75,000 distinct CDR3 sequences, and its top ten clones hold approximately 0.43%. The CDR3 consists of 16 residues. Germline lookup yields CDR1 SQVTM and CDR2 ANQGSEA. As concerns this clonotype: Its specificity is not known.

This clonotype was obtained from a human donor in good health. Some clones in this sample may be carry-over from other donors' samples. This chain connects TRBV29-1 to TRBJ2-1; lacking DNA, the TRBD1 call made by TCRdb goes unchecked. Sample: naive CXCR3- CD8+ T cells from blood. Subset described: CD45RO-CCR7+CD27+CD95- naive CD8+ T cells lacking CXCR3 (TNR3-). This CDR3 reads CSVEDIPGQTYNEQFF.